Listed below are T cell receptor beta chains from one sample, sequenced in a study of identical twins. TCRdb passed the 5' RACE reads through MiXCR, listing each CDR3 protein once. In the table there are hundreds of thousands of distinct CDR3 sequences, 8.5% to 9% of which are singletons. These data also featured in a second study, about yellow fever vaccine responses in identical twins.

Sequencing input: PBMCs. Receptors were obtained from a young woman in good health. CDR3s include the opening cysteine and the closing phenylalanine or tryptophan. D genes are given only for firm matches. Size values are once, few and many counts, or a class for expanded clones, and some rows have none.

size: NA; J: TRBJ2-1; V: TRBV7-2; D: NA; DNA: TGTGCCAGCAGCTTAGCGTCGGGCTATCGCTACAATGAGCAGTTCTTC; CDR3: CASSLASGYRYNEQFF
size: many; J: TRBJ1-5; V: TRBV6-2/TRBV6-3; D: NA; DNA: TGTGCCAGCGAATCGCCCAGGATCGATGGGAATCAGCCCCAGCATTTT; CDR3: CASESPRIDGNQPQHF
size: few; J: TRBJ1-6; V: TRBV25-1; D: NA; DNA: TGTGCCAGCAGTGATCCGTCAGGGATAAGGTCACCCCTCCACTTT; CDR3: CASSDPSGIRSPLHF
size: few; J: TRBJ1-5; V: TRBV6-2/TRBV6-3; D: NA; DNA: TGTGCCAGCAGGGCAGAGTTGGGCAATCAGCCCCAGCATTTT; CDR3: CASRAELGNQPQHF
size: many; J: TRBJ2-1; V: TRBV12-3/TRBV12-4; D: NA; DNA: TGTGCCAGCAGTTCCCCAGGTGGGGGCGGGGTCAATGAGCAGTTCTTC; CDR3: CASSSPGGGGVNEQFF
size: NA; J: TRBJ2-5; V: TRBV18; D: NA; DNA: TGTGCCAGCTCCCGGGAGACAGTATCCCAAGAGACCCAGTACTTC; CDR3: CASSRETVSQETQYF
size: NA; J: TRBJ2-1; V: TRBV29-1; D: NA; DNA: TGCAGCGGGGGACTGAACAATGAGCAGTTCTTC; CDR3: CSGGLNNEQFF
size: NA; J: TRBJ2-7; V: TRBV7-2; D: TRBD1; DNA: TGTGCCAGCAGCCGTAACAGGGGAACAGAGCAGTACTTC; CDR3: CASSRNRGTEQYF
size: few; J: TRBJ2-7; V: TRBV7-2; D: TRBD2; DNA: TGTGCCAGCAGCTTAGGACGGGAGGGGGGCGAGCAGTACTTC; CDR3: CASSLGREGGEQYF
size: NA; J: TRBJ1-3; V: TRBV12-3/TRBV12-4; D: NA; DNA: TGTGCCAGCAGTTCTCAACTAGGAAACACCATATATTTT; CDR3: CASSSQLGNTIYF
size: few; J: TRBJ2-5; V: TRBV28; D: NA; DNA: TGTGCCAGCAGGTTGATTAAAGTAGGAGAGACCCAGTACTTC; CDR3: CASRLIKVGETQYF
size: few; J: TRBJ2-5; V: TRBV7-7; D: NA; DNA: TGTGCTAGCAGCTTCCTAGCAGGGTACCAAGAGACCCAGTACTTC; CDR3: CASSFLAGYQETQYF
size: NA; J: TRBJ1-4; V: TRBV7-2; D: NA; DNA: TGTGCCAGCAGCTTAGGCTCGGACGGAGGTAATGAAAAACTGTTTTTT; CDR3: CASSLGSDGGNEKLFF
size: NA; J: TRBJ2-5; V: TRBV7-7; D: NA; DNA: TGTGCTAGCAGCTCGGAGGCAGGCCAAGAGACCCAGTACTTC; CDR3: CASSSEAGQETQYF
size: few; J: TRBJ1-2; V: TRBV29-1; D: TRBD1; DNA: TGCAGCGTTACGACAGGGGAAGGGTTTGTTGGCTACACCTTC; CDR3: CSVTTGEGFVGYTF
size: NA; J: TRBJ1-2; V: TRBV2; D: NA; DNA: TGTGCCAGCAGTGCCCAAGGGCTCAGGATTAACTATGGCTACACCTTC; CDR3: CASSAQGLRINYGYTF
size: NA; J: TRBJ2-7; V: TRBV27; D: TRBD1; DNA: TGTGCCAGCAGTTTTCTGACCGGGACAGGCCCCTACGAGCAGTACTTC; CDR3: CASSFLTGTGPYEQYF
size: many; J: TRBJ2-3; V: TRBV4-2; D: NA; DNA: TGTGCCAGCAGCCAAGGGGTCAGAAGCGAGTTCACAGATACGCAGTATTTT; CDR3: CASSQGVRSEFTDTQYF
size: many; J: TRBJ2-7; V: TRBV12-3/TRBV12-4; D: NA; DNA: TGTGCCAGCAGTTTAGCGCTTGCCAGGGGAAACGAGCAGTACTTC; CDR3: CASSLALARGNEQYF
size: NA; J: TRBJ2-7; V: TRBV11-2; D: NA; DNA: TGTGCCAGCAGCTTAGTTCCGACAGAAGGGTACGAGCAGTACTTC; CDR3: CASSLVPTEGYEQYF
size: many; J: TRBJ1-2; V: TRBV12-3/TRBV12-4; D: NA; DNA: TGTGCCAGCAGTTCCCGGGGCTCGGAATGGGGATCAGGTCCAACGGGTTATGGCTACACCTTC; CDR3: CASSSRGSEWGSGPTGYGYTF
size: NA; J: TRBJ2-7; V: TRBV25-1; D: NA; DNA: TGTGCCAGCAGTGAGGGTGCAGCCTACGAGCAGTACTTC; CDR3: CASSEGAAYEQYF
size: many; J: TRBJ2-1; V: TRBV7-9; D: NA; DNA: TGTGCCAGCAGCGCTTTTAGGTCAGGCAATGAGCAGTTCTTC; CDR3: CASSAFRSGNEQFF
size: many; J: TRBJ2-7; V: TRBV4-3; D: NA; DNA: TGCGCCAGCAGCCAAGATAGGAGGACCTCCTACGAGCAGTACTTC; CDR3: CASSQDRRTSYEQYF
size: many; J: TRBJ2-7; V: TRBV6-2/TRBV6-3; D: NA; DNA: TGTGCCAGCAGTTCCGTCTCCTACGAGCAGTACTTC; CDR3: CASSSVSYEQYF
size: few; J: TRBJ2-7; V: TRBV6-5; D: NA; DNA: TGTGCCAGCAGTTACTCTTTGGCTTTTTCCTCTCGCGAGCAGTACTTC; CDR3: CASSYSLAFSSREQYF
size: few; J: TRBJ2-2; V: TRBV11-2; D: TRBD1; DNA: TGTGCCAGCAGCTTAAGGCCAGGGGGCCGATCCGGGGAGCTGTTTTTT; CDR3: CASSLRPGGRSGELFF
size: NA; J: TRBJ2-2; V: TRBV20-1; D: NA; DNA: TGCAGTGCTAGAGATCCGAGGGCGGGGGCCCACACCGGGGAGCTGTTTTTT; CDR3: CSARDPRAGAHTGELFF
size: few; J: TRBJ1-1; V: TRBV25-1; D: NA; DNA: TGTGCCAGCAGGGAGGTACAGAAATCTGAAGCTTTCTTT; CDR3: CASREVQKSEAFF
size: few; J: TRBJ2-5; V: TRBV11-2; D: TRBD2; DNA: TGTGCCAGCAGCTTAGACGTTCGGCTAGCGGGAGTATTAGAGACCCAGTACTTC; CDR3: CASSLDVRLAGVLETQYF
size: few; J: TRBJ1-1; V: TRBV12-5; D: NA; DNA: TGTGCTAGTGGCTCCCCGGGGGCGCGGGCTTTCTTT; CDR3: CASGSPGARAFF
size: NA; J: TRBJ1-3; V: TRBV28; D: NA; DNA: TGTGCCAGCAGTTCGGGACGCTCTGGAAACACCATATATTTT; CDR3: CASSSGRSGNTIYF
size: many; J: TRBJ2-7; V: TRBV5-1; D: NA; DNA: TGCGCCAGCAGCTTGACAGGATACGAGCAGTACTTC; CDR3: CASSLTGYEQYF
size: many; J: TRBJ2-7; V: TRBV6-2/TRBV6-3; D: NA; DNA: TGTGCCAGCAGTTACTCGGGCGACCGCGAGCAGTACTTC; CDR3: CASSYSGDREQYF
size: NA; J: TRBJ2-1; V: TRBV2; D: NA; DNA: TGTGCCAGCAGTGAAAGTACGGGGCCAGGGTCGCGCAATGAGCAGTTCTTC; CDR3: CASSESTGPGSRNEQFF
size: many; J: TRBJ2-1; V: TRBV29-1; D: NA; DNA: TGCAGCGTTGACGGGGACGTCCCCTACAATGAGCAGTTCTTC; CDR3: CSVDGDVPYNEQFF
size: NA; J: TRBJ2-7; V: TRBV7-2; D: TRBD2; DNA: TGTGCCAGCAGCCTTAAGGCTAGCGGGGTGTCCTACGAGCAGTACTTC; CDR3: CASSLKASGVSYEQYF
size: few; J: TRBJ2-1; V: TRBV6-4; D: NA; DNA: TGTGCCAGCAGTGGAGTAGCTAGCCCCTTGGATGAGCAGTTCTTC; CDR3: CASSGVASPLDEQFF
size: few; J: TRBJ2-1; V: TRBV20-1; D: NA; DNA: TGCAGTGCTACGACCCGGAAGGGCTTCATGAATGAGCAGTTCTTC; CDR3: CSATTRKGFMNEQFF